This entry describes one T cell receptor beta chain. Its antigen is not identified. The source of the sample is a study of T cell responses to AZD1222 COVID-19 vaccine. Overall study results and limits: Spike-specific TCR breadth and depth went up after people got two AZD1222 doses. White British ancestry dominated among donors, who included more females, and clonal diversity was possibly underestimated.

Using immunoSEQ multiplex PCR, the repertoire was profiled, and TCRdb retains in-frame clones only, with some absent. The sample records under 130,000 clones, 92% being singletons. The sample consisted of peripheral blood, taken on day 0 of AZD1222 vaccination. This receptor was obtained from an adult in good health.

CDR3 DNA sequence: TGTGCAAGTCGCCCGCGGACTAGCGGGGATCCCACAGATACGCAGTATTTT. The encoded protein is CASRPRTSGDPTDTQYF. The rearrangement uses TRBV12-2 and TRBJ2-3; TRBD2 reflects the table's D call only, with no check against the DNA. TRBV12-2 corresponds to a pseudogene. The CDR3 has 17 residues.